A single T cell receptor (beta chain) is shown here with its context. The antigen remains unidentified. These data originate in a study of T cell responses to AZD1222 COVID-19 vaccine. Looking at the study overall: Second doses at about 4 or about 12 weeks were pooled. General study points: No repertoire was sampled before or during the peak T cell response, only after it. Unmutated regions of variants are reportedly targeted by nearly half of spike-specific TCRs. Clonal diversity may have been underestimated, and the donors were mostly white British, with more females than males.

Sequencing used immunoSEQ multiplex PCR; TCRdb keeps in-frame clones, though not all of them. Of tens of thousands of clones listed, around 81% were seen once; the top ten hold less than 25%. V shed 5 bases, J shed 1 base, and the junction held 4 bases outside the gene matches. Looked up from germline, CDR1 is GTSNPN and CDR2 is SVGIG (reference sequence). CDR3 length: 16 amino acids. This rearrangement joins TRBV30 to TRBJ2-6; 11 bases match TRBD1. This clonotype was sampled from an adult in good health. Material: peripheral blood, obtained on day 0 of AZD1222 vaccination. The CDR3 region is CAWAGTGGSGANVLTF. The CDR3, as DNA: TGTGCCTGGGCAGGGACAGGGGGTTCTGGGGCCAACGTCCTGACTTTC.